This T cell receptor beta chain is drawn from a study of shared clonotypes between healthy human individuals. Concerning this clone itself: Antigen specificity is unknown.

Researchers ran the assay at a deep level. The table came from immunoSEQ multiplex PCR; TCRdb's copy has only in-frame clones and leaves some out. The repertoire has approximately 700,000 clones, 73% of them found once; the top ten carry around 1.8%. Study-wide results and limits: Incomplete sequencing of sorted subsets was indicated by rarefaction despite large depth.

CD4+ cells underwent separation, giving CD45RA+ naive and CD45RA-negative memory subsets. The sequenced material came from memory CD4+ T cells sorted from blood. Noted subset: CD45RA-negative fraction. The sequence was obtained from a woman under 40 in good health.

The CDR3 region has the DNA TGTGCCAGCAGCAAAATCTGGGACAGGGGGACCGGGGAGCTGTTTTTT. Its translation is CASSKIWDRGTGELFF. V and J are TRBV21-1 and TRBJ2-2; the DNA was not compared with TRBD1, the D call given in the table. TRBV21-1 is a documented pseudogene. This CDR3 has 16 residues.